Below, 20 T cell receptor beta chains from the same sample are listed, as sequenced in a study of OX40 agonist ivuxolimab in advanced cancers. Some clones are missing from TCRdb's copy, which holds only in-frame ones; the method was immunoSEQ multiplex PCR. The sample lists around 66,000 clones; about 80% were seen once. Sequences were derived from CD4+ or CD8+ T cells sorted from blood, sampled in a trial of the OX40 agonist ivuxolimab. These receptors all come from an adult with an advanced solid tumor such as melanoma, head and neck, liver or kidney cancer.

This sequence joins TRBV6-1 and TRBJ2-5; no firm D call. The CDR3 consists of 15 residues. Between the trimmed V and J ends, which lost 4 bases and 4 bases, there was a span of 16 bases. Germline V gene lookup returns CDR1 MNHNS and CDR2 SASEGT. Written as DNA, the CDR3 is TGTGCCAGCAGTGGCTCCGTTGGGTATTCAGAGACCCAGTACTTC. Translated, it gives CASSGSVGYSETQYF.

This chain links TRBV6-1 with TRBJ2-7, with D unclear. V gave up 7 bases and J gave up 6 bases, with 7 bases separating them. Germline assignment: CDR1 MNHNS and CDR2 SASEGT. CDR3 length equals 10 residues. The CDR3 bases are TGTGCCAGCAATCGGGTCGAGCAGTACTTC. Amino acid sequence: CASNRVEQYF.

The chain is built from TRBV27 and TRBJ1-5, with D hard to call. In germline, CDR1 is MNHEY, CDR2 SMNVEV (reference sequence). The CDR3 consists of 13 residues. Trimming shortened V by 3 bases and J by 2 bases, and 5 bases separated the two germline ends. Here the CDR3 DNA reads TGTGCCAGCAGTTTGGTGGGCAATCAGCCCCAGCATTTT. Translated: CASSLVGNQPQHF.

The J gene is TRBJ2-2, the V gene TRBV5-1; D possibly uses TRBD1 or TRBD2 (6 bases each). Germline V gene sequence: CDR1 SGHRS, CDR2 YFSETQ. The CDR3 sequence is 17 residues long. V lost 2 bases to trimming and J lost 6 bases, with 20 bases between them. CDR3 in DNA: TGCGCCAGCAGCTTCCTGGACAAGGGGGGCTTTGCCGGGGAGCTGTTTTTT. This encodes CASSFLDKGGFAGELFF.

The chain employs TRBV5-1 and TRBJ2-5; 13 positions match TRBD2. The germline V gene has CDR1 SGHRS and CDR2 YFSETQ. V gave up 4 bases and J gave up 0 bases; unmatched junction bases: 3. This CDR3 has 16 amino acids. In nucleotides, the CDR3 is TGCGCCAGCAGCCGGGGACTAGCGGGATACCAAGAGACCCAGTACTTC. Its translation is CASSRGLAGYQETQYF.

To note about this clone: A read error may produce the germline difference seen at one junction end. This chain connects TRBV18 to TRBJ1-1; the match to TRBD1 covers 7 bases. The V gene's germline CDR1 is KGHSH and CDR2 LQKENI. There are 13 residues in the CDR3. The DNA for the CDR3 is TGTGCCAGCTCTCCACAGGGGCTCCTCGAAGCTTTCTTT. This codes for CASSPQGLLEAFF.

This rearrangement joins TRBV6-1 to TRBJ1-1; D gene ambiguous. The germline V gene has CDR1 MNHNS and CDR2 SASEGT. The ends were cut back, 5 bases at V and 4 bases at J, with 11 bases in the middle. The CDR3 has 13 residues. CDR3 coding DNA: TGTGCCAGCAGTTCCAAAATGGGCACTGAAGCTTTCTTT. As protein: CASSSKMGTEAFF.

The chain links TRBV5-4 to TRBJ1-2; 8 positions agree with TRBD1. V lost 4 bases and J lost 3; bases outside the gene matches: 5. Per germline, CDR1 SGHNT and CDR2 YYREEE (reference sequence). This CDR3 region has 14 residues. The CDR3 DNA reads as TGTGCCAGCAGCCCATCGACAGGGGACTATGGCTACACCTTC. Residues: CASSPSTGDYGYTF.

The table lists this clone with a few counts. The chain links TRBV6-5 to TRBJ2-7; TRBD2 matches at 7 bases. This CDR3 is built from 15 residues. In germline, CDR1 is MNHEY, CDR2 SVGAGI. Trimming removed 4 bases from V and 2 bases from J; junction bases left unmatched: 8. CDR3 in amino acids: CASSSSGGLTYEQYF. In nucleotides, the CDR3 is TGTGCCAGCAGTTCCTCGGGGGGACTGACCTACGAGCAGTACTTC.

V usage is TRBV9 and J usage is TRBJ2-1; D tentatively reads TRBD1 or TRBD2 (5 bases each). The V gene lost 3 bases and the J gene lost 4 bases, with 11 bases spanning the gap. CDR3 size: 14 residues. The germline V gene has CDR1 SGDLS and CDR2 YYNGEE. The CDR3, as DNA: TGTGCCAGCAGCGGGTATGGGGGATACAATGAGCAGTTCTTC. Translated: CASSGYGGYNEQFF.

The chain links TRBV12-5 to TRBJ2-7; 7 nucleotides agree with TRBD1. The CDR3 runs to 13 residues. From germline, CDR1 is LGHNT and CDR2 FRNRAP. V dropped 2 bases and J dropped 6; count of bases not matched to a gene: 4. The DNA for the CDR3 is TGTGCTAGTGGTTTGCGGACAGGCTCCGAGCAGTACTTC. Translated, it gives CASGLRTGSEQYF.

The chain couples TRBV7-2 to TRBJ1-2; D uncertain. The CDR3 contains 14 residues. Trimming shortened V by 1 base and J by 5 bases, and 11 bases separated the two germline ends. Germline CDR1 SGHTA, CDR2 FQGNSA. CDR3 bases: TGTGCCAGCAGCTTAGAAGTGGGAGGATATGGCTACACCTTC. Translation: CASSLEVGGYGYTF.

The J gene is TRBJ2-3, the V gene TRBV6-6; tentative D call: TRBD2 (6 bases). CDR1 and CDR2 from the germline V gene are MNHNY and SVGAGI (reference sequence). There are 13 residues in the CDR3. V was pared by 6 bases and J by 1 base, with 8 bases between. For the CDR3, the DNA is TGTGCCAGCAGGGGCGGGGGCACAGATACGCAGTATTTT. It translates to CASRGGGTDTQYF.

This sequence joins TRBV15 and TRBJ2-5; D is uncertain. Germline V gives CDR1 LNHNV, CDR2 YYDKDF (reference sequence). Trimming pared 5 bases from V and 2 bases from J, leaving 9 bases between. This CDR3 has 13 residues. The CDR3 region is CATSQDKQETQYF. CDR3 nucleotides: TGTGCCACCAGCCAAGACAAGCAAGAGACCCAGTACTTC.

This clone was seen a single time. The V call is TRBV28, the J call TRBJ1-5, with 9 nucleotides matching TRBD1. The CDR3 covers 16 residues. Per the germline V gene, CDR1 is MDHEN and CDR2 is SYDVKM. The V segment lost 8 bases and the J segment 4 bases; nucleotides outside the gene matches: 12. The CDR3 loop reads CASSGHSGTGNQPQHF. The CDR3 region has the DNA TGTGCCAGCTCGGGTCATTCCGGGACAGGGAATCAGCCCCAGCATTTT.

The rearrangement links TRBV19 to TRBJ1-1; unclear D gene. V shed 6 bases and J shed 1 base, with 15 bases lying between them. Per germline, CDR1 LNHDA and CDR2 SQIVND (reference sequence). The CDR3 is 15 residues long. CDR3 DNA: TGTGCCAGTAGGAGAGAAGGGAGGTGGAACACTGAAGCTTTCTTT. This translates into CASRREGRWNTEAFF.

The rearrangement joins TRBV7-2 to TRBJ1-2, with D unresolved. Looked up from germline, CDR1 is SGHTA and CDR2 is FQGNSA. The V gene lost 3 bases and the J gene lost 3 bases, with 14 bases spanning the gap. The CDR3 runs to 15 residues. In nucleotides, the CDR3 is TGTGCCAGCAGCTTTAGCCCAGCGAGGGACTATGGCTACACCTTC. It specifies CASSFSPARDYGYTF. The entire variable domain, with the rest obtained from reference TRBV7-2 and TRBJ1-2, is as follows: GAGVSQSPSNKVTEKGKDVELRCDPISGHTALYWYRQSLGQGLEFLIYFQGNSAPDKSGLPSDRFSAERTGGSVSTLTIQRTQQEDSAVYLCASSFSPARDYGYTFGSGTRLTVV.

CDR3 DNA sequence: TGTGCCAGCAGCCAACTTGGAGGAGAAGAGCAGTTCTTC. Its protein is CASSQLGGEEQFF. The V and J genes are TRBV4-2 and TRBJ2-1; TRBD2 might be the D (5 bases). V dropped 2 bases and J dropped 10 bases, with 12 bases sitting between them. Germline-derived CDR1 and CDR2 are LGHNA and YNFKEQ. There are 13 residues in the CDR3.

This clone was seen only a few times. The chain employs TRBV10-3 and TRBJ1-5; 8 bases fit TRBD1. After removal of 11 bases from V and 3 bases from J, the junction contained 9 bases not matched to a gene. The CDR3 consists of 14 residues. The germline CDR1 and CDR2 sequences are ENHRY and SYGVKD. CDR3 DNA: TGTGCCGCCTCAGGGACAGGAGACAATCAGCCCCAGCATTTT. Translating gives CAASGTGDNQPQHF.

V and J are TRBV23-1 and TRBJ2-3; no firm D call. TRBV23-1 is labeled an ORF, and its function is uncertain. Trimming removed 6 bases from V and 5 bases from J, with 12 bases in between. This CDR3 is 13 amino acids long. CDR3 DNA sequence: TGCGCCAGCAGAACTGGTGCAGGAGATACGCAGTATTTT. Protein product: CASRTGAGDTQYF.